This entry is about one T cell receptor (beta chain). Followed over time, Seattle patients had been enrolled while infection was active. The V and J ends lost 4 bases and 2 bases, in that order; junction bases with no gene match: 7. Germline V gene data show CDR1 as SGHTS and CDR2 as YDEGEE. This CDR3 region has 15 residues. These data are taken from a study of blood T cell repertoires in COVID-19. Study details: The study drew acute and convalescent COVID-19 samples from the United States, Italy and Spain.

Authors' data handling: Reference gene primer amplification gave estimated nucleated cell counts. Generated by immunoSEQ multiplex PCR, the TCRdb table keeps only in-frame clones and is missing some. That table gives V, J and clone size, and the DNA gave D and trimming. The sample includes approximately 530,000 clones, roughly nine tenths of them seen just once. The sample consisted of peripheral blood. The chain is built from TRBV5-8 and TRBJ2-7, with 9 positions matching TRBD1. The clonotype originates from a woman aged 45-65 years with COVID-19, enrolled during active disease. This CDR3 is CASSLPGQGTYEQYF. CDR3 nucleotides: TGTGCCAGCAGCCTGCCGGGACAGGGAACCTACGAGCAGTACTTC.